This TCR beta chain was identified during a study of T-cell memory formation after mild COVID-19. Germline CDR1 and CDR2: SGHRS and YFSETQ. V lost 4 bases and J lost 0, with 8 bases in between. CDR3 size: 15 residues. Only a few counts were recorded for this clonotype. Its antigen is still unknown. UMIs and sample barcodes were carried by the TCR alpha and TCR beta cDNA libraries that 5'RACE produced using constant-segment primers. MiXCR, applied by TCRdb to the 5' RACE reads, yields one record per CDR3 protein. The table shows a few hundred thousand distinct CDR3 sequences, with 25% to 30% occurring only once. Whole-study findings and limits: Specificity for SARS-CoV-2 was not confirmed among the second-wave clones peaking on day 37. Clones that contracted clustered mainly in CM and EM if CD4+ and in EMRA if CD8+. Some clones that responded turned up in pre-infection memory, which suggests that cross-reactive memory joined in.

The rearrangement links TRBV5-1 to TRBJ2-6, with D unresolved. The TCR originated in an adult woman who had mild COVID-19 (a few samples of this study predate the infection). Cell type and time point are not known. Specimen: PBMCs or a T cell subset sorted from them (not recorded which). The CDR3 DNA reads TGCGCCAGCAGCCCGGTAATCTCTGGGGCCAACGTCCTGACTTTC. Amino acid sequence: CASSPVISGANVLTF.